Listed below are T cell receptor beta chains from one sample, sequenced in a study of T cell responses to AZD1222 COVID-19 vaccine. The method was immunoSEQ multiplex PCR; TCRdb's version includes in-frame clones alone and lacks a portion of them. The sample has 140,000 to 150,000 clones; about 90% are singletons. The material was peripheral blood, obtained on day 0 of MenACWY control vaccination. All receptors come from an adult in good health. CDR3s include the opening cysteine and the closing phenylalanine or tryptophan. The order of the fields is V gene, D gene, clone size, J gene, CDR3 DNA, CDR3 protein. The D gene is left open where the match is weak. Not every row has a clone size; where given, it reads once, few, many or a size class.

TRBV6-5	-	-	TRBJ1-1	TGTGCCAGCAATAAGGGATTGAACACTGAAGCTTTCTTT	CASNKGLNTEAFF
TRBV27	-	-	TRBJ1-2	TGTGCCAGCAGTCTCACCATACAAGGCGGCTACACCTTC	CASSLTIQGGYTF
TRBV28	-	-	TRBJ1-2	TGTGCCAGCAGCCCCTCGGGGGCGGCGTATGGCTACACCTTC	CASSPSGAAYGYTF
TRBV2	TRBD1	-	TRBJ1-5	TGTGCCAGCAGTTTACAGGGGAGCAATCAGCCCCAGCATTTT	CASSLQGSNQPQHF
TRBV27	-	-	TRBJ2-2	TGTGCCAGCAGTTTCGTGGGAACGTCCGGGGAGCTGTTTTTT	CASSFVGTSGELFF
TRBV6-5	TRBD1	-	TRBJ2-7	TGTGCCAGCAGCGGACAGGGGGTAACCTACGAGCAGTACTTC	CASSGQGVTYEQYF
TRBV2	-	once	TRBJ1-2	TGTGCCAGCAGCTGGATGTTGGTAGGCTACACCTTC	CASSWMLVGYTF
TRBV24-1	TRBD1	-	TRBJ1-2	TGTGCCACCAGTGACCACGGACAGGGAGATTTGTATGGCTACACCTTC	CATSDHGQGDLYGYTF
TRBV7-8	TRBD2	-	TRBJ2-1	TGTGCCAGCAGCCAGACTAGCGGCTCCTACAATGAGCAGTTCTTC	CASSQTSGSYNEQFF
TRBV11-2	TRBD1	-	TRBJ2-7	TGTGCCAGCAGCCCCAGACTGGGACAGAGACCTTACGAGCAGTACTTC	CASSPRLGQRPYEQYF
TRBV20-1	-	-	TRBJ1-5	TGCAGTGCTAGGGGGTTGGCGACCCAGCATTTT	CSARGLATQHF
TRBV7-2	-	few	TRBJ2-7	TGTGCCAGCAGCTTTGACCCGGGGTACTCCTACGAGCAGTACTTC	CASSFDPGYSYEQYF
TRBV7-9	-	-	TRBJ1-1	TGTGCCAGCAGCCTAAACATTGTGAACACTGAAGCTTTCTTT	CASSLNIVNTEAFF
TRBV27	-	once	TRBJ1-5	TGTGCCAGCAGTTTATCAGACAGTCAGCCCCAGCATTTT	CASSLSDSQPQHF
TRBV5-4	TRBD1	few	TRBJ2-1	TGTGCCAGCAGCTTACCGGGACAGTGGAATGAGCAGTTCTTC	CASSLPGQWNEQFF
TRBV7-8	-	-	TRBJ1-5	TGTGCCAGCAGCCCGACGGACAGCAATCAGCCCCAGCATTTT	CASSPTDSNQPQHF
TRBV28	-	-	TRBJ2-7	TGTGCCAGCAGTTCCCTCGGCTTGGAGCGCTACGAGCAGTACTTC	CASSSLGLERYEQYF
TRBV7-9	-	-	TRBJ2-1	TGTGCCAGCAGCCAACAGGGAGGGTCCTACAATGAGCAGTTCTTC	CASSQQGGSYNEQFF
TRBV30	-	-	TRBJ1-6	TGTGCCTGGAGTGTCCGACAGAGTTGGAACTCCTATAATTCACCCCTCCACTTT	CAWSVRQSWNSYNSPLHF
TRBV6-6	TRBD1	-	TRBJ1-1	TGTGCCAGCAGTTTCAGGACAGGGATGAACACTGAAGCTTTCTTT	CASSFRTGMNTEAFF